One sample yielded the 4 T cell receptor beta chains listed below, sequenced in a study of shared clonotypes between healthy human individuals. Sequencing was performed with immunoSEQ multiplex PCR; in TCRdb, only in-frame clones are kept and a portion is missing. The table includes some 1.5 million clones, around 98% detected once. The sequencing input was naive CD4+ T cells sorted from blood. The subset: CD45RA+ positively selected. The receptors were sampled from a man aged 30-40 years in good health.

In DNA form, the CDR3 reads TGTGCCACCAGCAGAGATACCCGGACTGAAGCTTTCTTT. Translating gives CATSRDTRTEAFF. The chain combines TRBV15 with TRBJ1-1; D is uncertain. Germline CDR1 is LNHNV and CDR2 is YYDKDF (reference sequence). The CDR3 sequence is 13 residues long. The V and J ends lost 0 bases and 5 bases respectively, with 7 bases between them.

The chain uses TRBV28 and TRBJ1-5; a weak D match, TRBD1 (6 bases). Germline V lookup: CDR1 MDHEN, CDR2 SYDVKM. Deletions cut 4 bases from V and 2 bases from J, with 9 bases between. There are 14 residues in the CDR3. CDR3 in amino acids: CASSWGQGNQPQHF. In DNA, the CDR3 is TGTGCCAGCAGTTGGGGACAAGGCAATCAGCCCCAGCATTTT.

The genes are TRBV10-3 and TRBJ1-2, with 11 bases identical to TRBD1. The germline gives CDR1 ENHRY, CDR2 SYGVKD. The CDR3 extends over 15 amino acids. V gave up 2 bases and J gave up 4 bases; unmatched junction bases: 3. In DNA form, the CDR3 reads TGTGCCATCAGTGAGCTTGGACAGGGGGCCTATGGCTACACCTTC. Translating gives CAISELGQGAYGYTF.

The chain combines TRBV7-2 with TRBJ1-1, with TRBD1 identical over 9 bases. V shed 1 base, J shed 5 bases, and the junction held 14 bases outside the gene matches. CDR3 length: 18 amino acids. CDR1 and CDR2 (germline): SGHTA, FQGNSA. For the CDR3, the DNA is TGTGCCAGCAGCTTAGGGAAAGGACAGGGGACCCTTCGTACTGAAGCTTTCTTT. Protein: CASSLGKGQGTLRTEAFF.